The clone carrying this TCR beta chain has a single count. V lost 3 bases to trimming and J lost 1 base; unmatched junction nucleotides: 6. The CDR3 has 15 amino acids. The V gene's germline CDR1 is DFQATT and CDR2 SNEGSKA (reference sequence). This sample is part of a study of CD8 T cells in Susac syndrome. An input of roughly 0.45 to 1 ug of RNA was subjected to reverse transcription using random hexamers. Coverage of TCR beta CDR3 amplification by immunoSEQ multiplex PCR extended to 54 Vbeta and 13 Jbeta. In TCRdb, the immunoSEQ multiplex PCR reads were re-called with MiXCR into one record per CDR3 protein. The profile covers about 200,000 distinct CDR3 sequences, with 95% appearing a single time and around 0.082% taken by the ten largest.

Sequencing was carried out using CD4+ T cells from PBMCs. The receptor was derived from a human donor with multiple sclerosis. The chain combines TRBV20-1 with TRBJ2-7, with 10 bases identical to TRBD2. CDR3 sequence: CSASPLAGDSYEQYF. The CDR3 nucleotides are TGCAGTGCTAGTCCCCTAGCGGGGGATTCCTACGAGCAGTACTTC.